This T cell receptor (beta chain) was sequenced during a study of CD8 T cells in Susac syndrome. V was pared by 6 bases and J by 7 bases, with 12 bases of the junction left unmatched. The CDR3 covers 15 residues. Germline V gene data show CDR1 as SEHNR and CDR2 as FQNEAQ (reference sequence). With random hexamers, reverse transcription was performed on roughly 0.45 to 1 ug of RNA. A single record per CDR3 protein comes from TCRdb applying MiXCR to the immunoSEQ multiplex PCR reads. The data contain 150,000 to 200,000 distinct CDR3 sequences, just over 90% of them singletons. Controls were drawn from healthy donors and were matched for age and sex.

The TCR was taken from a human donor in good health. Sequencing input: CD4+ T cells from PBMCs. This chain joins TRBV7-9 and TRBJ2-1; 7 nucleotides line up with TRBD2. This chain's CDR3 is CASRLGRESANEQFF. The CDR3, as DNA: TGTGCCAGCAGACTAGGGCGGGAGAGTGCAAATGAGCAGTTCTTC.